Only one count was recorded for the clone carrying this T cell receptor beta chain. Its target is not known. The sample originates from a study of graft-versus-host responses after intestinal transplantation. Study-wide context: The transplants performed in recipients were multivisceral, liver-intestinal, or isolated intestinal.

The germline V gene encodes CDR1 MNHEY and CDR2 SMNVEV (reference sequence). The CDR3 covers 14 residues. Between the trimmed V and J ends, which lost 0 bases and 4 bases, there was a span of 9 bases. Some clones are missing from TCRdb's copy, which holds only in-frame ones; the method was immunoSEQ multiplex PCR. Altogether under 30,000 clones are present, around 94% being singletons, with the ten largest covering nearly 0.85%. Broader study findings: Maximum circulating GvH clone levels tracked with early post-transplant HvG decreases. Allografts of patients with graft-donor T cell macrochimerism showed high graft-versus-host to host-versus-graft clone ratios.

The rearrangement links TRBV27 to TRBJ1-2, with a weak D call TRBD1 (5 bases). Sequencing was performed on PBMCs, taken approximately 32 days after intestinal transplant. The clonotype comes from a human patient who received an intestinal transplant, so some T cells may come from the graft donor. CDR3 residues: CASSLSRGTYGYTF. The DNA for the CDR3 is TGTGCCAGCAGTTTATCAAGGGGCACCTATGGCTACACCTTC.